This T cell receptor beta chain derives from a study of PD-1 blockade in classical Hodgkin lymphoma. Each of the patients experienced relapse following autologous stem cell transplantation, and their brentuximab vedotin exposure differed. Repertoires were generated with immunoSEQ multiplex PCR, while TCRdb's copy carries only in-frame clones and drops some. The sample contains 110,000 or so clones, about nine tenths of which appear only once. The sequence was obtained from a human donor with classical Hodgkin lymphoma. The sequencing here drew on peripheral blood mononuclear cells (PBMCs), taken before the second cycle of nivolumab.

The CDR3 region is CASSRDRQETQYF. The CDR3 nucleotides read TGTGCCAGCAGTCGGGACAGACAAGAGACCCAGTACTTC. The chain links TRBV6-6 to TRBJ2-5; TRBD1 matches 7 bases. The CDR3 spans 13 residues. CDR1 is MNHNY, CDR2 SVGAGI, per germline (reference sequence). V shed 5 bases and J 2 bases; nucleotides not matched to a gene: 2.